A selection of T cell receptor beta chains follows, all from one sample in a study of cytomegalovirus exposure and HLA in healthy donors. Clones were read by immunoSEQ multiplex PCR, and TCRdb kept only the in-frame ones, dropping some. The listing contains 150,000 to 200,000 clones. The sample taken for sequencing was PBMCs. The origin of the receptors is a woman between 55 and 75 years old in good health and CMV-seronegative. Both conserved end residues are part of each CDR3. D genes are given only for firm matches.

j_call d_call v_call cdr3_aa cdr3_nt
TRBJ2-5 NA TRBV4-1 CASSQSDRFGETQYF TGCGCCAGCAGCCAATCCGACAGGTTCGGAGAGACCCAGTACTTC
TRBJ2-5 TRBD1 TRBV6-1 CASSGGTGFQETQYF TGTGCCAGCAGTGGAGGGACAGGTTTCCAAGAGACCCAGTACTTC
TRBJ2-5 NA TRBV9 CASSVGSGWETQYF TGTGCCAGCAGCGTCGGGTCGGGGTGGGAGACCCAGTACTTC
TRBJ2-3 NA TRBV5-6 CASSAGDTQYF TGTGCCAGCAGCGCGGGGGATACGCAGTATTTT
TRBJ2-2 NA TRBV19 CASSIEQGAGELFF TGTGCCAGTAGTATAGAACAGGGCGCCGGGGAGCTGTTTTTT
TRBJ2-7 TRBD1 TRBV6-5 CASSFPGTGAEQYF TGTGCCAGCAGTTTCCCCGGGACAGGGGCCGAGCAGTACTTC
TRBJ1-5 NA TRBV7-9 CASSSTAAGNQPQHF TGTGCCAGCAGTTCTACCGCGGCGGGCAATCAGCCCCAGCATTTT
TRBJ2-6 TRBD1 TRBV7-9 CASSLAPGQGLPGANVLTF TGTGCCAGCAGCTTAGCTCCGGGACAGGGGTTACCTGGGGCCAACGTCCTGACTTTC
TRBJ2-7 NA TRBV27 CASSPDGVYEQYF TGTGCCAGCTCACCAGACGGGGTCTACGAGCAGTACTTC
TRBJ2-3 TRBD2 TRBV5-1 CASSLAPSGRTTDTQYF TGCGCCAGCAGCTTGGCTCCTAGCGGGAGGACCACAGATACGCAGTATTTT
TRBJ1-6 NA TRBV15 CATSQGGNNSPLHF TGTGCCACCAGCCAGGGAGGGAATAATTCACCCCTCCACTTT
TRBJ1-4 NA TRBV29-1 CSVGPSGSPSEKLFF TGCAGCGTTGGGCCTTCCGGTAGTCCTAGTGAAAAACTGTTTTTT
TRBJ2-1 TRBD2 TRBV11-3 CASSREGQDEQFF TGTGCCAGCAGCCGGGAGGGCCAGGATGAGCAGTTCTTC
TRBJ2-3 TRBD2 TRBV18 CASPRLAGATDTQYF TGTGCCAGCCCTAGACTAGCGGGAGCCACAGATACGCAGTATTTT
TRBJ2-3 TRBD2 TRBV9 CASSWGEGDTQYF TGTGCCAGCAGTTGGGGGGAGGGAGATACGCAGTATTTT
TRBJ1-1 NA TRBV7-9 CASSLQTVTEAFF TGTGCCAGCAGCTTACAGACTGTCACTGAAGCTTTCTTT
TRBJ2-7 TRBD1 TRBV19 CATTDRGYEQYF TGTGCCACCACGGACAGGGGCTACGAGCAGTACTTC
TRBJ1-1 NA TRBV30 CAWSRAGSPNTEAFF TGTGCCTGGAGTAGGGCGGGGTCCCCGAACACTGAAGCTTTCTTT
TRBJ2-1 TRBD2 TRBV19 CASSEWTSANEQFF TGTGCCAGTAGTGAGTGGACTAGCGCTAATGAGCAGTTCTTC
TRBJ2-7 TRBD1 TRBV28 CASSLWATGGSYEQYF TGTGCCAGCAGTTTATGGGCGACAGGGGGCTCCTACGAGCAGTACTTC
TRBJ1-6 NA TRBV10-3 CAISAGAGSTSPLHF TGTGCCATCAGTGCAGGGGCAGGTTCTACTTCACCCCTCCACTTT
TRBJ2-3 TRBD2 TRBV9 CASSTRTSGGLTDTQYF TGTGCCAGCAGCACTCGGACTAGCGGGGGACTCACAGATACGCAGTATTTT
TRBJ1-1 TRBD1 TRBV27 CASSFGTDQDTEAFF TGTGCCAGCAGTTTTGGGACAGATCAGGACACTGAAGCTTTCTTT
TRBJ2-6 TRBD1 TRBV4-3 CASSQDPAGGSFGANVLTF TGCGCCAGCAGCCAAGACCCAGCAGGGGGATCGTTCGGGGCCAACGTCCTGACTTTC
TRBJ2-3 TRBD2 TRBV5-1 CASSFIPAGGPDTQYF TGCGCCAGCAGCTTTATTCCCGCGGGAGGGCCGGATACGCAGTATTTT
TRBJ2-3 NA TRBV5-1 CASSGGASTDTQYF TGCGCCAGCAGTGGCGGGGCCAGCACAGATACGCAGTATTTT
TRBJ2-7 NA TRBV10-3 CAISDRTLSSYEQYF TGTGCCATCAGTGACAGGACACTCAGCTCCTACGAGCAGTACTTC
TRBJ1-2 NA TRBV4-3 CASSQRQGGGYTF TGCGCCAGCAGCCAACGTCAGGGAGGCGGCTACACCTTC
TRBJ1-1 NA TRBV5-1 CASASGGDTEAFF TGCGCCAGCGCTTCCGGAGGGGACACTGAAGCTTTCTTT
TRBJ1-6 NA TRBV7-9 CASRWMGGSYNSPLHF TGTGCCAGTCGATGGATGGGGGGCTCCTATAATTCACCCCTCCACTTT
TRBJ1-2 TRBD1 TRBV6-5 CASSFGTGYGYTF TGTGCCAGCAGTTTCGGGACAGGCTATGGCTACACCTTC
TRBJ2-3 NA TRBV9 CASSASVTDTQYF TGTGCCAGCAGCGCGTCGGTCACAGATACGCAGTATTTT
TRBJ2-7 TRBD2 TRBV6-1 CASRREGITYEQYF TGTGCCAGCAGGAGGGAGGGAATAACGTACGAGCAGTACTTC
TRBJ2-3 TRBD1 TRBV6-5 CASSSTGDTQYF TGTGCCAGCAGCTCGACAGGGGATACGCAGTATTTT
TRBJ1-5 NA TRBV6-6 CASSDRYNQPQHF TGTGCCAGCAGCGACAGGTACAATCAGCCCCAGCATTTT
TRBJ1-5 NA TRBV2 CASSEDYNQPQHF TGTGCCAGCAGTGAAGATTACAATCAGCCCCAGCATTTT
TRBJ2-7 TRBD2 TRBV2 CASGSSGGDSYEQYF TGTGCCAGCGGGAGTAGCGGGGGTGACTCCTACGAGCAGTACTTC
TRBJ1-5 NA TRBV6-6 CASSYSRTTNQPQHF TGTGCCAGCAGTTACTCGAGGACAACAAATCAGCCCCAGCATTTT
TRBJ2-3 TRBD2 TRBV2 CASRGGLAATDTQYF TGTGCCAGCAGGGGGGGACTAGCGGCCACAGATACGCAGTATTTT
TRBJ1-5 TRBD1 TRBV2 CASGTDLNQPQHF TGTGCCAGCGGGACAGACCTCAATCAGCCCCAGCATTTT
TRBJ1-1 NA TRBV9 CASSRGGNTEAFF TGTGCCAGCAGCCGCGGGGGGAACACTGAAGCTTTCTTT
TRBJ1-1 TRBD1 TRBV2 CASSPPPGTGGAFF TGTGCCAGCAGTCCGCCCCCCGGGACAGGGGGAGCTTTCTTT
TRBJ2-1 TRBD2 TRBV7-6 CASSSDGTSGNNEQFF TGTGCCAGCAGCTCAGACGGGACTAGCGGTAACAATGAGCAGTTCTTC
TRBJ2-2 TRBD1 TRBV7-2 CASSFRDRTTGELFF TGTGCCAGCAGCTTCCGGGACAGAACCACCGGGGAGCTGTTTTTT
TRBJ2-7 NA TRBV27 CASSFIAASSYEQYF TGTGCCAGCAGTTTTATAGCGGCTAGCTCCTACGAGCAGTACTTC
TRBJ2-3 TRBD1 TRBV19 CASSIRGLSTDTQYF TGTGCCAGTAGTATCAGGGGGCTGAGCACAGATACGCAGTATTTT
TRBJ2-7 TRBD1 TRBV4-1 CASSQQYRDRGYEQYF TGCGCCAGCAGCCAACAATACCGGGACAGGGGCTACGAGCAGTACTTC
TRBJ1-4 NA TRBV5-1 CASSFGTTTNEKLFF TGCGCCAGCAGCTTCGGGACAACAACTAATGAAAAACTGTTTTTT
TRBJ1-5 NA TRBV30 CAWSVGAGVRNQPQHF TGTGCCTGGAGTGTAGGCGCAGGGGTGCGCAATCAGCCCCAGCATTTT
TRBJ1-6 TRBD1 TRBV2 CASSTRDRGYSPLHF TGTGCCAGCAGTACCAGGGACAGGGGGTATTCACCCCTCCACTTT
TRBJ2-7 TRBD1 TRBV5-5 CASSLAGTGGHEQYF TGTGCCAGCAGCTTGGCCGGGACAGGGGGCCACGAGCAGTACTTC
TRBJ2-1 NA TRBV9 CASSSVGGAYNEQFF TGTGCCAGCAGCTCCGTGGGGGGAGCCTACAATGAGCAGTTCTTC
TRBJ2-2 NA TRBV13 CASRGGNTGELFF TGTGCCAGCAGAGGGGGGAACACCGGGGAGCTGTTTTTT